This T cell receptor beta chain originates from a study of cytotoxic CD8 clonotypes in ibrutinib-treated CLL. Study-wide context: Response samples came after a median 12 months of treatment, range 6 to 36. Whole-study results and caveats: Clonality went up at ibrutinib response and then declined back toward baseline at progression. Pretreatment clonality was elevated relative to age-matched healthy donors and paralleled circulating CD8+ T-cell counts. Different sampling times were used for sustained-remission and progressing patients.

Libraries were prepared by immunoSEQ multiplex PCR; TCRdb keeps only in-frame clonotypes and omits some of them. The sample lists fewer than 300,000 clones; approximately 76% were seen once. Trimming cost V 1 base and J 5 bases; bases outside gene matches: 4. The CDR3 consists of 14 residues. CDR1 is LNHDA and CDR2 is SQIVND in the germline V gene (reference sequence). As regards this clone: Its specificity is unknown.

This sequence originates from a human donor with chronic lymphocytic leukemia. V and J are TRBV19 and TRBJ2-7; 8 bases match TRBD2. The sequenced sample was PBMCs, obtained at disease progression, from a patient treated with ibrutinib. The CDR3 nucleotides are TGTGCCAGTAGTATAGGCGGGGGGTTCCACGAGCAGTACTTC. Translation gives CASSIGGGFHEQYF.